Sequencing of this T cell receptor beta chain was carried out in a study of shared clonotypes between healthy human individuals. Study-level information: The donor group consisted of two women and three men, aged 18 to 49. Every donor yielded three CD4 naive, three CD4 memory, two CD8 naive and one CD8 memory plate. Study-wide results and caveats: Memory subsets had estimated richness that was generally smaller than that of naive subsets.

As for this clone: No antigen is known for it. Other nucleotide sequences from this sample produce the same CDR3.

The CDR3 is 14 residues long. V was pared by 0 bases and J by 6 bases, with 8 bases between. The germline CDR1 and CDR2 sequences are SEHNR and FQNEAQ (reference sequence). Naive CD8 isolation took CD45RO-negative cells positively selected for CCR7 and excluded terminally differentiated effector memory CD45RA+ cells. HIV-negative, healthy adults without recent acute infections or vaccinations were the donors. Sequenced by immunoSEQ multiplex PCR; TCRdb stores in-frame clones only, minus some. The sample includes more than 600,000 clones, 92% of them seen just once. Specimen: naive CD8+ T cells sorted from blood. V gene TRBV7-9 combines with J gene TRBJ2-2, with no clear D. The TCR comes from a man aged 30 to 45 in good health. As DNA, the CDR3 is TGTGCCAGCAGCTTAGCAGGAGCTCCCGGGGAGCTGTTTTTT. It yields the protein CASSLAGAPGELFF.